The present T cell receptor (beta chain) was sequenced within a study of blood T cell repertoires in COVID-19. Germline CDR1 and CDR2: LNHDA and SQIVND (reference sequence). V shed 7 bases and J shed 0 bases, with 11 bases lying between them. This CDR3 has 14 residues. Authors' methods: Reference gene primer amplification in the assay estimated nucleated cell counts. Sequencing used immunoSEQ multiplex PCR; TCRdb keeps in-frame clones, though not all of them. V and J calls and clone size are as listed in that table; D and trimming were resolved from the DNA. The profile shows about 27,000 clones, roughly 80% of them singletons.

This sequence was found in a woman older than 75 with acute or convalescent COVID-19. Sequenced material: peripheral blood. This chain joins TRBV19 and TRBJ2-3, with D perhaps matching TRBD2 (6 bases). The CDR3 nucleotides are TGTGCCAGTAAGCTAGCGCTGAGCACAGATACGCAGTATTTT. Protein: CASKLALSTDTQYF.